This entry features one T cell receptor (beta chain) sequence. The data originate from a study of response to subunit inactivated influenza vaccine. TCRdb passed the RT-PCR reads through MiXCR, listing each CDR3 protein once. The sample includes roughly 620,000 distinct CDR3 sequences, 11% of them seen just once. CDR1 is MDHEN, CDR2 SYDVKM, per germline. The CDR3 totals 18 residues. Trimming took off 2 bases at V and 0 bases at J, with 20 bases between the two ends. The sample also formed part of further work on T cells expressing NK-cell markers. This second study says: 5'RACE template switching built TCR beta cDNA with unique molecular identifiers.

The sample was PBMCs from blood, taken on the day of vaccination. V usage is TRBV28 and J usage is TRBJ2-7, with D maybe TRBD2 (6 bases). This receptor was identified in a man aged 50-59 years who received an inactivated influenza vaccine. In DNA, the CDR3 is TGTGCCAGCAGTTTAATCGTGAGCCTTGGGAGGAGCTCCTACGAGCAGTACTTC. The encoded protein is CASSLIVSLGRSSYEQYF.